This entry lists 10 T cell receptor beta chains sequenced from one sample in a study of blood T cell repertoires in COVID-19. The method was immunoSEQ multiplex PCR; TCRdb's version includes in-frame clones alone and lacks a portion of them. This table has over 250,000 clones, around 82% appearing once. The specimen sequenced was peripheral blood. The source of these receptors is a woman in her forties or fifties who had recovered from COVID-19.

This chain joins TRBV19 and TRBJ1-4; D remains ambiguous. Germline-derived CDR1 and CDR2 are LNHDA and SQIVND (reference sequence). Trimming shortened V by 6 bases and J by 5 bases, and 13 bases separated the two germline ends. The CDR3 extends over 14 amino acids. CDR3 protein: CASRVTDSNEKLFF. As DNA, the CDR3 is TGTGCCAGTAGGGTTACAGATTCAAATGAAAAACTGTTTTTT.

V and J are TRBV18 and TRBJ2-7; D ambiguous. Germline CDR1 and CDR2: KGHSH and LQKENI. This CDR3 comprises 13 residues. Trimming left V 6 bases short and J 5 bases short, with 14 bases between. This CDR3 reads CASSLTPRNEQYF. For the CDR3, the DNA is TGTGCCAGCTCGCTGACTCCACGGAACGAGCAGTACTTC.

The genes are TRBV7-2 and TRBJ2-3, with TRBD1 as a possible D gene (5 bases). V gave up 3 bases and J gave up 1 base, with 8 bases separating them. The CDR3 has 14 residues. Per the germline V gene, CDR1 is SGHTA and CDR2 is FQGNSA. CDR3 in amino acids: CASSFRAGTDTQYF. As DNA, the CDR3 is TGTGCCAGCAGCTTCAGGGCAGGCACAGATACGCAGTATTTT.

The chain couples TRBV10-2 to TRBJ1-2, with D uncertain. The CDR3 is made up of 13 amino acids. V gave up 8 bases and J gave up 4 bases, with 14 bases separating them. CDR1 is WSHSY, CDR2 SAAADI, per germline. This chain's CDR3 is CASGGIAFYGYTF. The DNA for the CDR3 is TGCGCCAGCGGTGGGATAGCTTTCTATGGCTACACCTTC.

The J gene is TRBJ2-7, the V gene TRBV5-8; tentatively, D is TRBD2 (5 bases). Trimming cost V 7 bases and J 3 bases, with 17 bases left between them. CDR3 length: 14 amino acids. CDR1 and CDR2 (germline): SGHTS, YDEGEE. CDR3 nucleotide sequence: TGTGCCAGCGGTCCTAGAGGGCTGCTCTACGAGCAGTACTTC. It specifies CASGPRGLLYEQYF. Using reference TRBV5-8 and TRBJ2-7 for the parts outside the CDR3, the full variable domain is EAGVTQSPTHLIKTRGQQATLRCSPISGHTSVYWYQQALGLGLQFLLWYDEGEERNRGNFPPRFSGRQFPNYSSELNVNALELEDSALYLCASGPRGLLYEQYFGPGTRLTVT.

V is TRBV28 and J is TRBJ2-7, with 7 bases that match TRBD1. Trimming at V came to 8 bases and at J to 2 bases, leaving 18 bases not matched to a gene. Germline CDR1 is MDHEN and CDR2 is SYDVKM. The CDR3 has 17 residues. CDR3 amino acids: CASLTYLRGRPTYEQYF. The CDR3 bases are TGTGCCAGCCTGACATATTTGAGGGGGCGACCAACCTACGAGCAGTACTTC.

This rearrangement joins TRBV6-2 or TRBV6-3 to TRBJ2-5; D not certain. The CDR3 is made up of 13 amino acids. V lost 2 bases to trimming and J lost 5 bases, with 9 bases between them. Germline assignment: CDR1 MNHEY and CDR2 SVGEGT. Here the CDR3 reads CASSYPFGETQYF. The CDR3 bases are TGTGCCAGCAGTTACCCCTTCGGGGAGACCCAGTACTTC.

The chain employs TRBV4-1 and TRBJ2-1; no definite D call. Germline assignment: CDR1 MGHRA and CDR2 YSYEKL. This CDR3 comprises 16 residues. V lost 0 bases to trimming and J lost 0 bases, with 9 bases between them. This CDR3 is CASSQESPSSYNEQFF. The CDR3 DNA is TGCGCCAGCAGCCAAGAGAGCCCTAGCTCCTACAATGAGCAGTTCTTC.

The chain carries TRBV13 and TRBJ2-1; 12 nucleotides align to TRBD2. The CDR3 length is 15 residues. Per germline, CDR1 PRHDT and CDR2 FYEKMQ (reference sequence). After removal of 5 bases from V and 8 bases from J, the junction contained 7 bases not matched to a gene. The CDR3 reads CASSPWTSGNDEQFF. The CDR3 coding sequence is TGTGCCAGCAGCCCATGGACTAGCGGGAATGATGAGCAGTTCTTC.

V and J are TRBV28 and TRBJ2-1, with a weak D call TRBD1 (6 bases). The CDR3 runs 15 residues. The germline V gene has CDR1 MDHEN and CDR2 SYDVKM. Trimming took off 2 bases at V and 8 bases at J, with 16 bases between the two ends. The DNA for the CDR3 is TGTGCCAGCAGTTTAACACAGGGAATTTATCATGAGCAGTTCTTC. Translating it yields CASSLTQGIYHEQFF.